The clone carrying this T cell receptor (beta chain) was observed a few times. Its target is not known. Individual cDNA molecules received unique molecular identifiers during library preparation. TCRdb fed the 5' RACE reads into MiXCR, producing one record per CDR3 protein. The table shows tens of thousands of distinct CDR3 sequences, with less than 9.5% occurring only once. This sample is drawn from a study of early T cells in non-severe SARS-CoV-2 infection. Study conclusions and caveats: Anti-spike CD8 responses were favored by VDJdb matching, which missed private and CD4 specificities.

Germline-derived CDR1 and CDR2 are SGHTA and FQGNSA. CDR3 length: 14 amino acids. Trimming removed 3 bases at V and 0 bases at J, with 9 bases between. The chain links TRBV7-2 to TRBJ2-7; D is uncertain. The sample was whole blood. The clonotype was recovered from an adult who was a healthcare worker with PCR-confirmed SARS-CoV-2 infection or an uninfected control (not recorded which). CDR3 nucleotides: TGTGCCAGCAGCTTGTCAGGAAGCTCCTACGAGCAGTACTTC. Protein product: CASSLSGSSYEQYF.